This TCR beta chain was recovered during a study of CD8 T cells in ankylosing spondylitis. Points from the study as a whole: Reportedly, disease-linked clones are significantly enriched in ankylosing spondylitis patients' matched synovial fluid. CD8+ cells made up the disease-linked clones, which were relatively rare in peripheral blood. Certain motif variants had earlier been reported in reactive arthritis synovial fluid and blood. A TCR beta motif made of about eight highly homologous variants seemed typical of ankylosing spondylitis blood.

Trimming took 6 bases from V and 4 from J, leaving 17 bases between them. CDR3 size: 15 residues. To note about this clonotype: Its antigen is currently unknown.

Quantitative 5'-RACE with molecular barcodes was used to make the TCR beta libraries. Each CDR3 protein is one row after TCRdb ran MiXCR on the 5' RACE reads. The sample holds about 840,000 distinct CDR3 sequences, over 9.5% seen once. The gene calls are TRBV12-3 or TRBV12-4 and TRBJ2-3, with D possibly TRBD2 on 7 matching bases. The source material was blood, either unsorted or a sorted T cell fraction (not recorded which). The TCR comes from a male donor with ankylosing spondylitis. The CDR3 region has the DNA TGTGCCAGCAGAATCGGGGGGCCGGGTGCAGATACGCAGTATTTT. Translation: CASRIGGPGADTQYF.